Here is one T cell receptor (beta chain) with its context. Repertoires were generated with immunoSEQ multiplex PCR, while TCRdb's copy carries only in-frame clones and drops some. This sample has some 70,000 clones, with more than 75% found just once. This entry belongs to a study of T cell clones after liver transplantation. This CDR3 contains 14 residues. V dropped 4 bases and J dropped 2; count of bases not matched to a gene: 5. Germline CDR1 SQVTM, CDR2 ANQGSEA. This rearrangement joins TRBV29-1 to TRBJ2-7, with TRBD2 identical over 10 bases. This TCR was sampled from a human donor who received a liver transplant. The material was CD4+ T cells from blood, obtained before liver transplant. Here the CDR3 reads CSVGRLAGPYEQYF. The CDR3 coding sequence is TGCAGCGTTGGTAGACTAGCGGGTCCCTACGAGCAGTACTTC.